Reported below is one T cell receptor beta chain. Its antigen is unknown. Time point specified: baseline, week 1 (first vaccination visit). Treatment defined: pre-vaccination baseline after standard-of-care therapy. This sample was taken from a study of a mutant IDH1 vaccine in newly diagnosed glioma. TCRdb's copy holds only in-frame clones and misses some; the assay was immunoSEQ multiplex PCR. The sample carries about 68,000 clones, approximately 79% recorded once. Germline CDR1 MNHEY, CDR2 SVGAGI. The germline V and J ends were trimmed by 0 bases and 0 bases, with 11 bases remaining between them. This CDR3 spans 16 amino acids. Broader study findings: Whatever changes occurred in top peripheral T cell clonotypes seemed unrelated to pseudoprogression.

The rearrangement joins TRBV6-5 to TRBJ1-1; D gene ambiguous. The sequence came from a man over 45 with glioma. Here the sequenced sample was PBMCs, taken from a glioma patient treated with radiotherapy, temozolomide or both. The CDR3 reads CASSYSTEHLNTEAFF. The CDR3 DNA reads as TGTGCCAGCAGTTACTCGACGGAGCACTTGAACACTGAAGCTTTCTTT.